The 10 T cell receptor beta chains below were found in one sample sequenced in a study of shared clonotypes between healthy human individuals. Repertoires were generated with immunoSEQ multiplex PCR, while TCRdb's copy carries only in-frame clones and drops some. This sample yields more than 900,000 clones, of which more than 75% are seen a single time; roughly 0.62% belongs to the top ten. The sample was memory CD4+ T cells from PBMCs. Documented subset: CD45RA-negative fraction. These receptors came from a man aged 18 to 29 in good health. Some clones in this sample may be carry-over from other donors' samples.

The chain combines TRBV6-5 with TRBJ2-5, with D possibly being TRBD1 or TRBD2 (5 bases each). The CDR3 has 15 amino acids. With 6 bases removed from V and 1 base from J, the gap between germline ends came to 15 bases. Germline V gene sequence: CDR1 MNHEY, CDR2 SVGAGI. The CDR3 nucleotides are TGTGCCAGCAGAAGACATGGGGGACCCCAAGAGACCCAGTACTTC. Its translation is CASRRHGGPQETQYF.

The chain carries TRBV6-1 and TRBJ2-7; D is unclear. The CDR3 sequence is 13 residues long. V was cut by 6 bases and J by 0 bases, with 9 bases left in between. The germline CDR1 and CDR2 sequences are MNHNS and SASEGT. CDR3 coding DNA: TGTGCCAGCAGGATTAGCAGCTCCTACGAGCAGTACTTC. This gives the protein CASRISSSYEQYF.

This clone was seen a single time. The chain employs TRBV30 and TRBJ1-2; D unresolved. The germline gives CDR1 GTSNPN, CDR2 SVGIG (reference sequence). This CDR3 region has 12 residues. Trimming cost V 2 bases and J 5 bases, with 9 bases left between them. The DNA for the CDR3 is TGTGCCTGGAGTAGAACATTGTATGGCTACACCTTC. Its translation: CAWSRTLYGYTF.

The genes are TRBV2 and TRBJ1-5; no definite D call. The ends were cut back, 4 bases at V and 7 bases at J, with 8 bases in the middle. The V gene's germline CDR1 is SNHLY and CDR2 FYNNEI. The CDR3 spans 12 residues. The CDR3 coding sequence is TGTGCCAGCAGTGTGGGGAAGCAGCCCCAGCATTTT. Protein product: CASSVGKQPQHF.

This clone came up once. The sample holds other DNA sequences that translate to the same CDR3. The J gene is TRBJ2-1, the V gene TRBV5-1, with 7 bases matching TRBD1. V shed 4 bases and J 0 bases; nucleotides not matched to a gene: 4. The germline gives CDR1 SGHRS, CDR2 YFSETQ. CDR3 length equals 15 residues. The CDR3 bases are TGCGCCAGCAGCCCGGGACAGACCTCCTACAATGAGCAGTTCTTC. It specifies CASSPGQTSYNEQFF.

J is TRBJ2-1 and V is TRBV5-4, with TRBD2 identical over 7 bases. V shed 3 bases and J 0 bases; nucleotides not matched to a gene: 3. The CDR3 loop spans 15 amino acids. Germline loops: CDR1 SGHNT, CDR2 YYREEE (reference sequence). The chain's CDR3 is CASSSAGSSYNEQFF. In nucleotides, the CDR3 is TGTGCCAGCAGCTCAGCGGGGAGCTCCTACAATGAGCAGTTCTTC. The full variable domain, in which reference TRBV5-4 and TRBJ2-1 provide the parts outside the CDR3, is ETGVTQSPTHLIKTRGQQVTLRCSSQSGHNTVSWYQQALGQGPQFIFQYYREEENGRGNFPPRFSGLQFPNYSSELNVNALELDDSALYLCASSSAGSSYNEQFFGPGTRLTVL.

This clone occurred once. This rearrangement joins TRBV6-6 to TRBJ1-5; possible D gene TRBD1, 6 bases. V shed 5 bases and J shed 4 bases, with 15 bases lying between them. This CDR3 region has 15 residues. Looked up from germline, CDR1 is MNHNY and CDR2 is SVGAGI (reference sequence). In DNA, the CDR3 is TGTGCCAGCAGTGCCCGGACAGCCGTTAATCAGCCCCAGCATTTT. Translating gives CASSARTAVNQPQHF.

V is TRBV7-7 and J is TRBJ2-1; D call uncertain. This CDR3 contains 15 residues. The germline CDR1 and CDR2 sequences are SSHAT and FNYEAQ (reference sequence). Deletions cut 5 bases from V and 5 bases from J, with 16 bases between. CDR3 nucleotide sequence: TGTGCCAGCAGCAGAAATACCCCCGGCGACAATGAGCAGTTCTTC. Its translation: CASSRNTPGDNEQFF. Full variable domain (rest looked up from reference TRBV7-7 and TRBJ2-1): GAGVSQSPRYKVTKRGQDVTLRCDPISSHATLYWYQQALGQGPEFLTYFNYEAQPDKSGLPSDRFSAERPEGSISTLTIQRTEQRDSAMYRCASSRNTPGDNEQFFGPGTRLTVL.

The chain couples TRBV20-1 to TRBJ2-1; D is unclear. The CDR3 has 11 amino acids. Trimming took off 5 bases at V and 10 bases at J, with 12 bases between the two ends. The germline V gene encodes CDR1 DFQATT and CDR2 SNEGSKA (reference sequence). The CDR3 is CSAPLWSEQFF. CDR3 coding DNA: TGCAGTGCTCCTCTTTGGTCAGAGCAGTTCTTC.

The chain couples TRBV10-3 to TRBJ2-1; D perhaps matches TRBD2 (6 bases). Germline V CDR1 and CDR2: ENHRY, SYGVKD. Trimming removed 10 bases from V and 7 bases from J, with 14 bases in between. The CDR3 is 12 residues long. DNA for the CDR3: TGTGCCACTTATACGGGAGTGAATGAGCAGTTCTTC. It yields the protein CATYTGVNEQFF.